This T cell receptor beta chain comes out of a study of blood T cells in healthy people across ages (dated by TCRdb to between 2015 and 2017). General notes on the study: In model experiments, template switching captured roughly one uniquely barcoded TCR beta cDNA molecule for every two T cells. Using deep sequencing normalized with unique cDNA molecular identifiers, the study measured how TCR beta repertoire diversity changes with age. The donors were divided into four age groups: young (average around 16 years), middle-aged (under 40), aged (about 62) and long-lived (around 80). Donors of different ages were randomly distributed across sequencing lanes to avoid experimental bias. Using the same blood draw, the study looked at two additional independent replicas of 1 million unique cDNA reads for two donors, one aged 18 to 29 and the other aged 80 or older.

The donors were 40 or so Caucasian individuals from Russia, aged 6 to 90 years, who were systemically healthy. Ten milliliters of peripheral blood were drawn from each donor into EDTA-treated Vacutainer tubes. Ficoll-Paque density-gradient centrifugation was used to isolate PBMCs, with at least 7 million obtained per sample. Trizol reagent was used to extract total RNA from the PBMCs, yielding at least 5.5 micrograms per sample. Naive CD45RAhigh/CD27high T cell percentages were measured by flow cytometry on a PBMC aliquot from every donor. Overall results and qualifications from the work: Estimates of total diversity from one million sequenced T cells were regarded as lower bounds and underestimates. There was a strong correlation between observed TCR beta diversity and the percentage of naive T cells measured by flow cytometry. Observed TCR beta diversity per million T cells fell roughly linearly with age, and a significant reduction was already apparent by age around 40. Compared with the aged group, more naive CD4+ T cells, fewer expanded clones and increased TCR diversity were shown by the long-lived group, suggesting age selection. The CMV infection status of donors was not known, potentially confounding age-related changes in expanded clonotypes. Conclusive comparison of naive and antigen-experienced compartments was prevented by the profiling of bulk unsorted PBMCs.

Concerning this clonotype itself: Its antigen is unknown. This may stem from a read error, because a much larger clone lies one nucleotide away.

Receptors were amplified or captured by 5' RACE. Instrument on record: Illumina HiSeq 2500. A second roughly 6 to 11 cycle PCR used a sample-barcoded 5' primer and a J-beta primer mix. Each TCR beta cDNA molecule received a unique molecular identifier from a template-switch 5' adaptor carrying 12 random nucleotides. Each sample yielded at least 3 million CDR3-containing paired-end reads. First-strand cDNA synthesis was performed from all RNA using the Mint cDNA synthesis kit, with priming by a TRBC-specific oligonucleotide. Following uracil-DNA glycosylase treatment, all cDNA underwent a first 18-cycle PCR with the universal primers M1SS and BC2_uni_R. From the authors' description of their analysis: For normalization, 1 million high-quality reads were randomly selected from each sample, with every read carrying a distinct molecular identifier. Instead of being binned into consensus sequences, reads with shared molecular identifiers were discarded. MiTCR, run with a Q25 quality threshold and the strictest error-elimination algorithm, handled CDR3 identification, clonotype clustering and error correction. A nonparametric unseen species model with Euler transformation was used to estimate lower-bound total TCR beta diversity. TCRdb reprocessing: public reads trimmed at Q25 with fastp, clones called with MiXCR, in-frame beta chains kept. Each entry is one CDR3 protein sequence, shown with its most common DNA and genes. The V and J calls shown here were made by TCRdb, not taken from the authors' results. This sample has around 940,000 distinct CDR3 sequences in its table, and about 53% of those were observed once. About a fifth of the sample lies in the top ten.

The sample comprised blood. This clonotype was sampled from a woman aged 60-75 years in good health.

The nucleotides are TGCGCCAGCAGCTTGCTGGAGCCCGGAGAGACCCAGTTCTTC. Its protein is CASSLLEPGETQFF. This chain is built from TRBV5-1 and TRBJ2-1, with no confidently assigned D gene. Relative to germline, V is 1 base shorter and J is 13 bases shorter, with 18 bases between their ends. From cysteine to phenylalanine, the CDR3 is 14 amino acids long. This entry keeps only the CDR3 DNA: 42 bases, framed from base 1. Sequences SGHRS (CDR1) and YFSETQ (CDR2) are obtained from the germline V gene.